This T cell receptor (beta chain) was found in a study of T cell responses to AZD1222 COVID-19 vaccine. Overall study results and limits: Clonal diversity was possibly underestimated; the donors were predominantly white British and more often female. Spike regions recognized by vaccine-associated CD4 TCRs spanned the protein, led by 160-218 and 743-854. Spike-specific TCR breadth and depth rose after two AZD1222 doses.

Clones were sequenced by immunoSEQ multiplex PCR, and TCRdb holds only the in-frame ones, with some missing. Altogether around 92,000 clones are present, approximately 91% being singletons, with the ten largest covering 22%. The germline V gene has CDR1 LNHNV and CDR2 YYDKDF (reference sequence). Losses at the gene ends were 3 bases for V and 6 bases for J; bases not matched to a gene: 9. The CDR3 is 16 amino acids. As to this clone: Its target is unknown.

Specimen: peripheral blood, collected on day 0 of AZD1222 vaccination. The sequence came from an adult in good health. This sequence joins TRBV15 and TRBJ2-1; 9 nucleotides agree with TRBD2. Here the CDR3 reads CATSSAGGGAANEQFF. CDR3 DNA: TGTGCCACCAGCAGCGCGGGCGGGGGGGCCGCCAATGAGCAGTTCTTC.